This entry concerns a single TCR beta chain. What it recognizes is unknown. Sequencing used immunoSEQ v3.0 at survey level. Sequencing was performed with immunoSEQ multiplex PCR; in TCRdb, only in-frame clones are kept and a portion is missing. The table lists about 23,000 clones, roughly 80% of them singletons. Trimming cost V 3 bases and J 9 bases, with 9 bases left between them. This CDR3 contains 12 residues. The V gene's germline CDR1 is MNHEY and CDR2 SVGAGI. This record belongs to a study of long-term antiretroviral therapy in people with HIV. Study-level points and caveats: Upon ART, diversity increased but remained lower than transplant donor controls. Repertoire dominance by clones expanded before ART was seen at all time points.

This sample comprised unsorted PBMCs, obtained 0.3 years after starting antiretroviral therapy. The TCR was taken from a man between 45 and 60 years old with HIV. The rearrangement joins TRBV6-5 to TRBJ1-3; D may be TRBD1 (6 bases). The CDR3 DNA reads as TGTGCCAGCAGTTATCAAGGGGGCACCATATATTTT. As protein: CASSYQGGTIYF.